The rows below give T cell receptor beta chains drawn from one sample of a study of cytomegalovirus exposure and HLA in healthy donors. Produced via immunoSEQ multiplex PCR; TCRdb's table is partial and in-frame only. The table records about 130,000 clones, roughly 82% of them present only once. The source material was PBMCs. Receptor source: a woman aged 55-75 years in good health and CMV-seropositive. Each CDR3 is given with its conserved first and last residue. The D gene is left open where the match is weak. Clone size is not always given. Where it is, it says once, few, many or a class for expanded clones.

TRBJ2-1,.,TRBV7-3,.,CASSLTRRQGTESGEQFF,TGTGCCAGCAGCTTAACCAGGCGTCAGGGTACGGAATCGGGTGAGCAGTTCTTC
TRBJ1-4,TRBD1,TRBV7-9,few,CASSLGTGGDEKLFF,TGTGCCAGCAGCTTGGGGACAGGAGGAGATGAAAAACTGTTTTTT
TRBJ1-5,TRBD1,TRBV19,once,CASSSGTGQQPQHF,TGTGCCAGTAGTTCCGGGACAGGGCAACAGCCCCAGCATTTT
TRBJ2-7,TRBD2,TRBV6-1,.,CASKPGGTYEQYF,TGTGCCAGCAAACCGGGAGGGACCTACGAGCAGTACTTC
TRBJ1-4,.,TRBV4-3,.,CASSQRDGGDEKLFF,TGCGCCAGCAGCCAACGGGACGGGGGGGATGAAAAACTGTTTTTT
TRBJ1-1,.,TRBV19,.,CASSRGQLNTEAFF,TGTGCCAGTAGCCGGGGACAATTGAACACTGAAGCTTTCTTT
TRBJ2-2,TRBD2,TRBV4-1,.,CASSQVSGGNTGELFF,TGCGCCAGCAGCCAAGTGAGCGGGGGGAACACCGGGGAGCTGTTTTTT
TRBJ1-1,TRBD1,TRBV10-2,.,CASSGPDRGNTEAFF,TGCGCCAGCAGTGGGCCGGACAGGGGGAACACTGAAGCTTTCTTT
TRBJ1-6,.,TRBV19,.,CASSIGHRNSPLHF,TGTGCCAGTAGTATAGGACATAGGAATTCACCCCTCCACTTT
TRBJ1-2,.,TRBV7-3,few,CASSLTGRDNYGYTF,TGTGCCAGCAGCTTAACGGGTCGGGATAACTATGGCTACACCTTC
TRBJ2-3,.,TRBV6-6,.,CASTVLITGTQYF,TGTGCCAGCACCGTATTAATCACAGGTACGCAGTATTTT
TRBJ2-5,TRBD2,TRBV4-3,.,CASSHGTSGRAHRETQYF,TGCGCCAGCAGCCACGGGACTAGCGGGAGGGCCCATCGAGAGACCCAGTACTTC